A single sample is the source of the 19 T cell receptor beta chains below, sequenced in a study of T cell repertoires in cytomegalovirus infection. Using its own MiXCR run on the reads, TCRdb lists one record per CDR3 protein. The table shows hundreds of thousands of distinct CDR3 sequences, with more than 20% occurring only once. Material for sequencing was CD8+ T cells from PBMCs. The receptors originated from a human donor in good health (CMV status not recorded). Some clones in this sample may be carry-over from other donors' samples.

This chain uses TRBV5-5 with TRBJ2-2; possibly TRBD1 for D (6 bases). The ends were cut back, 3 bases at V and 2 bases at J, with 11 bases in the middle. The CDR3 is 15 amino acids. CDR1 is SGHKS, CDR2 YYEKEE, per germline (reference sequence). CDR3 residues: CASSWWTDNTGELFF. CDR3 sequence (DNA): TGTGCCAGCAGCTGGTGGACAGACAACACCGGGGAGCTGTTTTTT.

This clonotype was detected only a few times. This sequence joins TRBV5-8 and TRBJ2-7; unclear D gene. V lost 2 bases to trimming and J lost 1 base, with 13 bases between them. CDR3 length: 15 residues. Germline V gives CDR1 SGHTS, CDR2 YDEGEE. In DNA, the CDR3 is TGTGCCAGCAGCTTATCCCTTGGAGTATCCTACGAGCAGTACTTC. This codes for CASSLSLGVSYEQYF.

CDR3 amino acids: CASSPRGGDGGYTF. CDR3 bases: TGTGCCAGCAGCCCTAGGGGGGGTGATGGTGGCTACACCTTC. The genes are TRBV7-4 and TRBJ1-2, with D maybe TRBD1 (6 bases). CDR1 is SGHVT and CDR2 is SQSDAQ in the germline V gene. Trimming stripped 5 bases from V and 7 bases from J, with 17 bases between. The CDR3 is 14 amino acids.

This clonotype was recorded a few times. The V and J genes are TRBV5-5 and TRBJ2-7; the D gene could be TRBD1 or TRBD2 (5 bases each). The V end lost 4 bases, the J end lost 2 bases, and 13 bases lay between the germline ends. Per the germline V gene, CDR1 is SGHKS and CDR2 is YYEKEE (reference sequence). The CDR3 covers 14 residues. The CDR3 reads CASSLLGDPYEQYF. The DNA of the CDR3 is TGTGCCAGCAGCCTCTTGGGGGACCCCTACGAGCAGTACTTC.

This clonotype was seen ten or more times. The chain carries TRBV19 and TRBJ2-3, with D possibly TRBD2 on 5 matching bases. Per the germline V gene, CDR1 is LNHDA and CDR2 is SQIVND (reference sequence). V lost 5 bases, J lost 3 bases, and 15 bases lay in between. CDR3 length: 15 residues. The CDR3 loop is CASSPSLLRTDTQYF. In DNA, the CDR3 is TGTGCCAGTAGTCCTAGCCTACTGAGGACAGATACGCAGTATTTT.

This clonotype was found many times. The DNA for the CDR3 is TGTGCCAGCAGCTTAGATTTTACAGCTGAAGCTTTCTTT. It translates to CASSLDFTAEAFF. This chain uses TRBV7-6 with TRBJ1-1; no reliable D call. This CDR3 spans 13 amino acids. Germline V lookup: CDR1 SGHVS, CDR2 FNYEAQ. Trimming stripped 1 base from V and 6 bases from J, with 9 bases between.

The V call is TRBV28, the J call TRBJ2-5; TRBD2 matches 9 bases. The J segment lost 5 bases and the V segment lost 3 bases, leaving 7 bases of the junction unmatched. The CDR3 loop spans 15 amino acids. Germline loops: CDR1 MDHEN, CDR2 SYDVKM. DNA for the CDR3: TGTGCCAGCAGTTTGTCGACTAGCGGAAGGGAGACCCAGTACTTC. The encoded protein is CASSLSTSGRETQYF.

The chain links TRBV5-5 to TRBJ2-7; D is perhaps TRBD2 (5 bases). Germline loops: CDR1 SGHKS, CDR2 YYEKEE (reference sequence). The CDR3 covers 15 residues. Deletions cut 4 bases from V and 0 bases from J, with 14 bases between. The CDR3 loop reads CASSPPAGVSYEQYF. CDR3 in DNA: TGTGCCAGCAGCCCCCCCGCCGGGGTCTCCTACGAGCAGTACTTC.

This clonotype appeared many times. CDR3 sequence (DNA): TGTGCCAGTCGATTAACCCATGAAAACATTCAGTACTTC. Translating it yields CASRLTHENIQYF. The chain combines TRBV12-3 or TRBV12-4 with TRBJ2-4, with D unresolved. CDR3 length: 13 amino acids. Trimming removed 9 bases at V and 5 bases at J, with 14 bases between.

The chain employs TRBV7-9 and TRBJ2-3; 10 positions match TRBD2. The CDR3 spans 16 residues. After removal of 5 bases from V and 5 bases from J, the junction contained 10 bases not matched to a gene. Germline lookup yields CDR1 SEHNR and CDR2 FQNEAQ (reference sequence). The chain's CDR3 is CASSPSLAGGGDTQYF. The DNA for the CDR3 is TGTGCCAGCAGCCCGAGCTTAGCGGGGGGCGGAGATACGCAGTATTTT. The full variable domain, completed using reference TRBV7-9 and TRBJ2-3, is DTGVSQNPRHKITKRGQNVTFRCDPISEHNRLYWYRQTLGQGPEFLTYFQNEAQLEKSRLLSDRFSAERPKGSFSTLEIQRTEQGDSAMYLCASSPSLAGGGDTQYFGPGTRLTVL.

The chain uses TRBV12-3 or TRBV12-4 and TRBJ1-6; 8 bases fit TRBD1. The CDR3 is 13 amino acids. With V trimmed by 8 bases and J by 6 bases, 3 bases remained unmatched. The CDR3 loop reads CASQGAINSPLHF. CDR3 DNA sequence: TGTGCCAGCCAGGGGGCGATTAATTCACCCCTCCACTTT.

This clonotype was found a few times. The V call is TRBV7-9, the J call TRBJ2-1, with D perhaps TRBD2 (5 bases). The V and J ends lost 11 bases and 4 bases respectively, with 18 bases between them. The CDR3 loop spans 14 amino acids. Germline CDR1 SEHNR, CDR2 FQNEAQ (reference sequence). CDR3 loop: CAAKGRDQYNEQFF. The CDR3, as DNA: TGTGCCGCTAAGGGCCGGGATCAATACAATGAGCAGTTCTTC.

This clonotype showed up many times. The gene calls are TRBV14 and TRBJ1-1; D remains unclear. This CDR3 has 14 residues. V was pared by 0 bases and J by 0 bases, with 5 bases between. Germline V gene data show CDR1 as SGHDN and CDR2 as FVKESK. The CDR3, as DNA: TGTGCCAGCAGCCAAGATACTCTGAACACTGAAGCTTTCTTT. Its protein is CASSQDTLNTEAFF.

This chain connects TRBV15 to TRBJ1-2; D gene ambiguous. V lost 5 bases, J lost 9 bases, and 22 bases lay in between. The germline CDR1 and CDR2 sequences are LNHNV and YYDKDF (reference sequence). The CDR3 runs to 15 residues. The CDR3 nucleotides are TGTGCCACCAGCCCCTACGATGGGGAAAGGGTGCGCTACACCTTC. This encodes CATSPYDGERVRYTF.

This clonotype was detected a few times. V gene TRBV7-9 combines with J gene TRBJ2-3; maybe TRBD2 (6 bases). This CDR3 region has 14 residues. The V gene's germline CDR1 is SEHNR and CDR2 FQNEAQ (reference sequence). V lost 8 bases to trimming and J lost 6 bases, with 18 bases between them. CDR3 amino acids: CASCGAGATDTQYF. DNA of the CDR3: TGTGCCAGCTGCGGGGCCGGGGCCACTGATACGCAGTATTTT.

The count of this clonotype is one. One junction end disagrees with the germline gene, perhaps due to a read error. The gene calls are TRBV4-1 and TRBJ1-4; D not resolved. The CDR3 extends over 16 amino acids. The germline CDR1 and CDR2 sequences are MGHRA and YSYEKL. CDR3 bases: TGTGCCAGCAGCCAACCAAAGAACAGCCTAAATGAAAAACTGTTTTTT. Its translation is CASSQPKNSLNEKLFF.

Points on this clonotype: This CDR3 is missing its conserved last phenylalanine or tryptophan, likely due to a read error. The CDR3 DNA reads TGCAGCGTCCCAGGACAGTTTAGCGGGGAATCCTACAATGAGCAGTTCTCC. Its translation: CSVPGQFSGESYNEQFS. The gene calls are TRBV29-1 and TRBJ2-1; 8 bases match TRBD2. This CDR3 spans 17 amino acids. V shed 6 bases, J shed 1 base, and the junction held 14 bases outside the gene matches. CDR1 is SQVTM, CDR2 ANQGSEA, per germline.

The CDR3 DNA reads as TGTGCCAGCAGTTTAAATCCTAGCGGGGGGCCGGAAGATACGCAGTATTTT. Translated: CASSLNPSGGPEDTQYF. J is TRBJ2-3 and V is TRBV28, with 11 nucleotides matching TRBD2. The CDR3 extends over 17 amino acids. V trimming: 2 bases; J trimming: 5 bases; junction bases outside the gene matches: 9. Germline assignment: CDR1 MDHEN and CDR2 SYDVKM. The variable domain in full, with the rest retrieved from reference TRBV28 and TRBJ2-3, is DVKVTQSSRYLVKRTGEKVFLECVQDMDHENMFWYRQDPGLGLRLIYFSYDVKMKEKGDIPEGYSVSREKKERFSLILESASTNQTSMYLCASSLNPSGGPEDTQYFGPGTRLTVL.

This clonotype showed up just a few times. The chain joins TRBV6-5 to TRBJ1-1, with D uncertain. This CDR3 has 14 amino acids. Trimming took 2 bases from V and 7 from J, leaving 14 bases between them. Per the germline V gene, CDR1 is MNHEY and CDR2 is SVGAGI. CDR3 loop: CASSYGSLGSEAFF. The CDR3 DNA sequence: TGTGCCAGCAGTTACGGGAGCCTGGGCAGTGAAGCTTTCTTT.